This TCR beta chain was recovered during a study of Ad26.COV2.S vaccination and SARS-CoV-2 variants. This table comes from immunoSEQ multiplex PCR, and its TCRdb copy is limited to in-frame clones, with some not included. This sample yields 250,000 to 300,000 clones, of which around 87% are seen a single time; about 3.6% belongs to the top ten. The CDR3 spans 16 residues. Trimming removed 5 bases from V and 1 base from J, with 15 bases in between. Germline V lookup: CDR1 MDHEN, CDR2 SYDVKM. Treatment described: 15 to 20 received Ad26.COV2.S at low or high dose, single or two shots; roughly five received placebo; per-sample allocation not given. Sampling happened 63 days after the first vaccine or placebo injection. Vaccination used an Ad26 vector expressing Wuhan-strain SARS-CoV-2 spike.

This chain links TRBV28 with TRBJ1-5; D is ambiguous. The sample in question was peripheral blood, obtained in a trial of Ad26.COV2.S vaccine versus placebo. This clonotype originated in a person between 18 and 65 years old who received the Ad26.COV2.S COVID-19 vaccine or a placebo. The CDR3, as DNA: TGTGCCAGCAGTCCCCGTTTCAGCTGGAGCAATCAGCCCCAGCATTTT. Translation gives CASSPRFSWSNQPQHF.